These T cell receptor beta chains were read from a single sample in a study of blood T cell repertoires in COVID-19. Assay: immunoSEQ multiplex PCR; the TCRdb copy retains only in-frame clones and omits some. Of 140,000 to 150,000 clones listed, approximately 81% were seen once; the top ten hold 35% to 40%. Sequencing was done on a sample of peripheral blood. The receptors derive from a human donor in a cohort sampled during active COVID-19. Both conserved end residues are part of each CDR3. Fields, in order: CDR3 protein, CDR3 DNA, J gene, D gene, clone size, V gene. The D gene is left open where the match is weak. Size is stated for part of the rows, as once, few or many counts, or as a class when the clone is expanded.

CDR3: CASSPPGQGGQYF; DNA: TGCGCCAGCAGCCCTCCGGGACAGGGGGGGCAGTACTTC; J: TRBJ2-7; D: TRBD1; size: -; V: TRBV5-1
CDR3: CASSPQGLAVGTQYF; DNA: TGTGCCAGCAGCCCCCAGGGGCTAGCAGTGGGTACGCAGTATTTT; J: TRBJ2-3; D: -; size: -; V: TRBV7-2
CDR3: CASSPSLQGGYYGYTF; DNA: TGTGCCAGCAGCCCGAGCCTGCAGGGGGGTTACTATGGCTACACCTTC; J: TRBJ1-2; D: TRBD1; size: few; V: TRBV5-4
CDR3: CASSQGGTGYGNTIYF; DNA: TGTGCCAGCAGCCAAGGCGGGACAGGGTATGGAAACACCATATATTTT; J: TRBJ1-3; D: TRBD1; size: medium-sized; V: TRBV14
CDR3: CSAVRNYGYTF; DNA: TGCAGTGCCGTCAGGAACTATGGCTACACCTTC; J: TRBJ1-2; D: -; size: -; V: TRBV29-1
CDR3: CASSQEVLASNEQFF; DNA: TGTGCCAGCAGCCAAGAGGTATTGGCCAGTAATGAGCAGTTCTTC; J: TRBJ2-1; D: -; size: -; V: TRBV4-2
CDR3: CASSQGGRSPLHF; DNA: TGTGCCAGCAGTCAAGGGGGACGGTCACCCCTCCACTTT; J: TRBJ1-6; D: -; size: -; V: TRBV28
CDR3: CASRDRGRTGEAFF; DNA: TGTGCCAGCCGGGACAGGGGGCGAACGGGTGAAGCTTTCTTT; J: TRBJ1-1; D: TRBD1; size: -; V: TRBV19
CDR3: CASSSIRGLGSPAGSFF; DNA: TGTGCCAGCAGCTCAATCAGGGGCCTTGGATCCCCAGCTGGGTCTTTCTTT; J: TRBJ1-1; D: -; size: -; V: TRBV5-4
CDR3: CASSLLGAKDTQYF; DNA: TGTGCCAGCAGCTTGTTGGGCGCAAAGGATACGCAGTATTTT; J: TRBJ2-3; D: -; size: -; V: TRBV7-2
CDR3: CASSYRSDSTEAFF; DNA: TGTGCCAGCAGTTACCGCTCTGACTCCACTGAAGCTTTCTTT; J: TRBJ1-1; D: -; size: -; V: TRBV6-6
CDR3: CASTRLTEDTEAFF; DNA: TGTGCCAGCACCCGCCTGACAGAAGACACTGAAGCTTTCTTT; J: TRBJ1-1; D: -; size: -; V: TRBV9
CDR3: CASSIDRGQGQPQHF; DNA: TGTGCCAGCAGCATCGACAGGGGGCAGGGTCAGCCCCAGCATTTT; J: TRBJ1-5; D: TRBD1; size: -; V: TRBV7-2
CDR3: CSVTPRQVARGTEAFF; DNA: TGCAGCGTTACCCCAAGGCAGGTAGCGAGAGGCACTGAAGCTTTCTTT; J: TRBJ1-1; D: -; size: -; V: TRBV29-1
CDR3: CASSLGTSPGGTQYF; DNA: TGTGCCAGCAGCTTAGGGACTAGTCCCGGGGGGACCCAGTACTTC; J: TRBJ2-5; D: TRBD2; size: -; V: TRBV11-2
CDR3: CASSLAGGQLAQYF; DNA: TGTGCCAGCAGCTTAGCGGGGGGGCAGTTGGCGCAGTATTTT; J: TRBJ2-3; D: -; size: -; V: TRBV7-2
CDR3: CASSGRYGGYTF; DNA: TGTGCCAGCTCGGGGAGGTACGGTGGCTACACCTTC; J: TRBJ1-2; D: -; size: -; V: TRBV18
CDR3: CASSRGDGGVGEKLFF; DNA: TGTGCCAGCAGCCGAGGCGATGGGGGGGTTGGTGAAAAACTGTTTTTT; J: TRBJ1-4; D: -; size: -; V: TRBV11-2
CDR3: CASSQGRSPLHF; DNA: TGTGCCAGCAGCCAGGGGCGGTCACCCCTCCACTTT; J: TRBJ1-6; D: -; size: -; V: TRBV14
CDR3: CSLSRGTEAFF; DNA: TGCAGCCTGTCCAGGGGCACTGAAGCTTTCTTT; J: TRBJ1-1; D: -; size: -; V: TRBV29-1
CDR3: CASTLAGGLQETQYF; DNA: TGTGCCAGCACCTTAGCGGGGGGTCTCCAAGAGACCCAGTACTTC; J: TRBJ2-5; D: TRBD2; size: -; V: TRBV9
CDR3: CASSSTANTGELFF; DNA: TGTGCCAGCAGTTCAACGGCGAACACCGGGGAGCTGTTTTTT; J: TRBJ2-2; D: -; size: -; V: TRBV7-2
CDR3: CASSQVMGGDQPQHF; DNA: TGCGCCAGCAGCCAAGTCATGGGCGGGGATCAGCCCCAGCATTTT; J: TRBJ1-5; D: -; size: -; V: TRBV4-3
CDR3: CASSQDWTQVSYEQYF; DNA: TGCGCCAGCAGCCAAGATTGGACTCAGGTCTCCTACGAGCAGTACTTC; J: TRBJ2-7; D: -; size: -; V: TRBV4-1
CDR3: CASSAYNEQFF; DNA: TGTGCCAGCAGCGCGTACAATGAGCAGTTCTTC; J: TRBJ2-1; D: -; size: -; V: TRBV14
CDR3: CASSRGQVYGYTF; DNA: TGTGCCAGCAGCCGTGGACAAGTTTATGGCTACACCTTC; J: TRBJ1-2; D: -; size: -; V: TRBV11-2
CDR3: CASSSLMGQVVGGYTF; DNA: TGTGCCAGCAGTTCACTTATGGGACAGGTTGTAGGCGGCTACACCTTC; J: TRBJ1-2; D: TRBD1; size: -; V: TRBV28
CDR3: CASSSGLQRTDTQYF; DNA: TGTGCCAGCAGTTCGGGACTGCAACGCACAGATACGCAGTATTTT; J: TRBJ2-3; D: -; size: -; V: TRBV28
CDR3: CASSYYFGASGENTGELFF; DNA: TGTGCCAGCAGTTACTATTTTGGCGCTAGCGGGGAAAACACCGGGGAGCTGTTTTTT; J: TRBJ2-2; D: TRBD2; size: -; V: TRBV28
CDR3: CAWSRGGAGNQPQHF; DNA: TGTGCCTGGAGTAGAGGGGGCGCAGGCAATCAGCCCCAGCATTTT; J: TRBJ1-5; D: TRBD1; size: -; V: TRBV30
CDR3: CASSQGTARYEQYF; DNA: TGTGCCAGCAGCCAAGGGACTGCTAGGTACGAGCAGTACTTC; J: TRBJ2-7; D: -; size: -; V: TRBV3-1/TRBV3-2
CDR3: CASRGGSNQPQHF; DNA: TGTGCCAGCAGGGGGGGGAGCAATCAGCCCCAGCATTTT; J: TRBJ1-5; D: -; size: -; V: TRBV6-6
CDR3: CASSVLQGGYEKLFF; DNA: TGTGCCAGTAGTGTACTACAGGGAGGGTATGAAAAACTGTTTTTT; J: TRBJ1-4; D: -; size: -; V: TRBV19
CDR3: CASRSASSRNTIYF; DNA: TGTGCCAGCAGGTCCGCCTCTAGCCGGAACACCATATATTTT; J: TRBJ1-3; D: -; size: once; V: TRBV6-5
CDR3: CASSFAGNEQYF; DNA: TGCGCCAGCAGCTTCGCGGGGAACGAGCAGTACTTC; J: TRBJ2-7; D: -; size: -; V: TRBV5-1
CDR3: CASRSLSDRVNEQYF; DNA: TGTGCCAGTAGATCACTATCGGACAGGGTCAACGAGCAGTACTTC; J: TRBJ2-7; D: TRBD1; size: -; V: TRBV19
CDR3: CASSEGLTYSYTF; DNA: TGTGCCAGCAGCGAGGGACTGACCTATAGCTACACCTTC; J: TRBJ1-2; D: -; size: -; V: TRBV7-7
CDR3: CASSVDGYEQYF; DNA: TGTGCCAGCAGCGTAGACGGGTACGAGCAGTACTTC; J: TRBJ2-7; D: -; size: -; V: TRBV9
CDR3: CASSPRDRNTGELFF; DNA: TGTGCCAGCAGCCCCCGGGACAGGAACACCGGGGAGCTGTTTTTT; J: TRBJ2-2; D: TRBD1; size: -; V: TRBV7-3
CDR3: CASSFSDTQYF; DNA: TGTGCCAGCAGCTTCTCAGATACGCAGTATTTT; J: TRBJ2-3; D: -; size: -; V: TRBV7-2
CDR3: CASSTHRGREETQYF; DNA: TGTGCCAGCAGCACCCACAGGGGGCGTGAAGAGACCCAGTACTTC; J: TRBJ2-5; D: TRBD1; size: -; V: TRBV7-2
CDR3: CASSQRGQTQYF; DNA: TGTGCCAGCAGCCAGCGGGGGCAGACCCAGTACTTC; J: TRBJ2-5; D: -; size: once; V: TRBV3-1/TRBV3-2
CDR3: CATRGPGNTIYF; DNA: TGTGCCACCAGGGGCCCTGGAAACACCATATATTTT; J: TRBJ1-3; D: -; size: -; V: TRBV24-1
CDR3: CASRQGREKETQYF; DNA: TGTGCCAGCAGGCAAGGGAGGGAAAAAGAGACCCAGTACTTC; J: TRBJ2-5; D: TRBD2; size: -; V: TRBV7-2
CDR3: CATYRIMNTEAFF; DNA: TGTGCCACATACAGGATAATGAACACTGAAGCTTTCTTT; J: TRBJ1-1; D: -; size: -; V: TRBV28
CDR3: CSVGGSGTGEKLFF; DNA: TGCAGCGTTGGAGGGTCCGGGACAGGGGAAAAACTGTTTTTT; J: TRBJ1-4; D: TRBD1; size: -; V: TRBV29-1
CDR3: CASSEMGARQPQHF; DNA: TGTGCCAGCAGTGAGATGGGGGCCCGGCAGCCCCAGCATTTT; J: TRBJ1-5; D: -; size: -; V: TRBV6-1
CDR3: CAWSVGGGWSEQYF; DNA: TGTGCCTGGAGTGTCGGAGGGGGCTGGAGCGAGCAGTACTTC; J: TRBJ2-7; D: -; size: -; V: TRBV30
CDR3: CASSPERSGYTF; DNA: TGTGCCAGCTCACCCGAAAGGAGCGGCTACACCTTC; J: TRBJ1-2; D: -; size: -; V: TRBV18
CDR3: CASSDGQNSGNTIYF; DNA: TGTGCCAGCAGTGACGGACAGAACTCTGGAAACACCATATATTTT; J: TRBJ1-3; D: -; size: -; V: TRBV6-2/TRBV6-3
CDR3: CASSLGPAASNQPQHF; DNA: TGCGCCAGCAGCTTGGGTCCCGCGGCTAGCAATCAGCCCCAGCATTTT; J: TRBJ1-5; D: -; size: -; V: TRBV5-1
CDR3: CASSLTSQEQFF; DNA: TGTGCCAGCAGCCTGACTAGTCAGGAGCAGTTCTTC; J: TRBJ2-1; D: -; size: -; V: TRBV7-3
CDR3: CASSPAQGDYEQYF; DNA: TGTGCCAGCTCACCCGCCCAGGGGGACTACGAGCAGTACTTC; J: TRBJ2-7; D: TRBD1; size: -; V: TRBV18
CDR3: CASSLGPPTSGGMNEQFF; DNA: TGTGCCAGCAGCTTGGGCCCCCCCACTAGCGGGGGTATGAATGAGCAGTTCTTC; J: TRBJ2-1; D: TRBD2; size: -; V: TRBV5-4